This T cell receptor beta chain was captured by sequencing in a study of shared clonotypes between healthy human individuals. Trimming left V 5 bases short and J 3 bases short, with 6 bases between. The CDR3 is 12 amino acids. Germline CDR1 SGHRS, CDR2 YFSETQ. Sequencing used immunoSEQ multiplex PCR; TCRdb keeps in-frame clones, though not all of them. The table includes over 400,000 clones, 70% to 80% detected once. This chain uses TRBV5-1 with TRBJ2-1; D is ambiguous. The source material was PBMCs. The TCR was taken from a woman between 40 and 55 years old in good health. Some clones in this sample may be carry-over from other donors' samples. Here the CDR3 reads CASRTNYNEQFF. DNA of the CDR3: TGCGCCAGCAGAACCAACTACAATGAGCAGTTCTTC.